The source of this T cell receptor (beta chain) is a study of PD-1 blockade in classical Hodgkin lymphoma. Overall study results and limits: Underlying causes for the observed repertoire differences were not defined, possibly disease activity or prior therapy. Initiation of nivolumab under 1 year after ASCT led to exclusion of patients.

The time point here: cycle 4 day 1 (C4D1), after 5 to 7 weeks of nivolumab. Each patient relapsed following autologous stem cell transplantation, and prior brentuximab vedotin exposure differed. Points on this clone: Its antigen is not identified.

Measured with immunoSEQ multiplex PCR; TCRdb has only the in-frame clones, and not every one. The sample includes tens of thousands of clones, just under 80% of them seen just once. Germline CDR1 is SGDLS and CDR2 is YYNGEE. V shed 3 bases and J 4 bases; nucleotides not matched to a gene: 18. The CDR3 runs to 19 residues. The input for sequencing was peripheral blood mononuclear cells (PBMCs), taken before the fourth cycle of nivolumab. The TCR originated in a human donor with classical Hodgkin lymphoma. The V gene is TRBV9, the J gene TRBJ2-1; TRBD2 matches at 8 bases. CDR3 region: CASSDPIIAGTRSYNEQFF. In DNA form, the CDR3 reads TGTGCCAGCAGCGACCCAATTATCGCCGGGACTAGATCTTACAATGAGCAGTTCTTC.